A single sample is the source of the 20 T cell receptor beta chains below, sequenced in a study of blood T cells in healthy people across ages. Next came a second PCR, run for 7 to 11 cycles, which used a sample-barcoded 5' primer along with a J-beta primer mix. TCRdb reprocessed the 5' RACE reads with MiXCR, giving one entry per CDR3 protein. The sample lists 1.5 million to 2 million distinct CDR3 sequences; roughly 27% were seen once. Sequenced material: blood. All receptors come from a woman aged 30 to 39 in good health.

The table lists this clonotype with many counts. This CDR3 is CASSLGNRGANVLTF. CDR3 DNA: TGTGCCAGCAGCCTAGGAAATCGCGGGGCCAACGTCCTGACTTTC. This chain uses TRBV7-2 with TRBJ2-6; D is unresolved. Germline V CDR1 and CDR2: SGHTA, FQGNSA. Trimming pared 5 bases from V and 4 bases from J, leaving 12 bases between. CDR3 length: 15 residues. The full variable domain, completed using reference TRBV7-2 and TRBJ2-6, is GAGVSQSPSNKVTEKGKDVELRCDPISGHTALYWYRQSLGQGLEFLIYFQGNSAPDKSGLPSDRFSAERTGGSVSTLTIQRTQQEDSAVYLCASSLGNRGANVLTFGAGSRLTVL.

The chain is built from TRBV27 and TRBJ2-1; D gene ambiguous. The germline V gene has CDR1 MNHEY and CDR2 SMNVEV (reference sequence). The V end was cut by 4 bases, the J end by 9 bases, with 13 bases between. The CDR3 has 13 amino acids. CDR3: CASSSTPSVEQFF. CDR3 sequence (DNA): TGTGCCAGCAGTTCAACCCCTTCGGTTGAGCAGTTCTTC.

This clonotype showed up just a few times. The J gene is TRBJ2-7, the V gene TRBV5-6, with D possibly TRBD1 on 5 matching bases. CDR1 is SGHDT and CDR2 is YYEEEE in the germline V gene. The CDR3 extends over 15 amino acids. The V end lost 2 bases, the J end lost 2 bases, and 14 bases lay between the germline ends. The chain's CDR3 is CASSFYFQGTYEQYF. DNA of the CDR3: TGTGCCAGCAGCTTCTACTTCCAGGGCACCTACGAGCAGTACTTC.

The chain recombines TRBV20-1 with TRBJ2-5, with D unresolved. Looked up from germline, CDR1 is DFQATT and CDR2 is SNEGSKA (reference sequence). The CDR3 length is 13 residues. Trimming stripped 0 bases from V and 5 bases from J, with 10 bases between. In DNA form, the CDR3 reads TGCAGTGCTAGAGATTCTACGACGGAGACCCAGTACTTC. This sequence encodes CSARDSTTETQYF.

In its sample, this clonotype was seen a few times. V gene TRBV7-7 combines with J gene TRBJ2-3; 9 bases are a match to TRBD1. Germline V lookup: CDR1 SSHAT, CDR2 FNYEAQ (reference sequence). CDR3 length: 13 residues. With 3 bases clipped from V and 13 bases from J, the junction kept 8 bases outside the gene matches. The CDR3 sequence is CASSLDGDRAKYF. The CDR3 region has the DNA TGTGCCAGCAGCTTGGATGGGGACAGGGCGAAGTATTTT.

The gene calls are TRBV6-5 and TRBJ1-3; D not resolved. Deletions cut 2 bases from V and 4 bases from J, with 15 bases between. The CDR3 has 16 residues. From germline, CDR1 is MNHEY and CDR2 SVGAGI. The CDR3 protein is CASSYVEIRSGNTIYF. DNA of the CDR3: TGTGCCAGCAGTTACGTCGAAATAAGGTCGGGAAACACCATATATTTT.

The chain employs TRBV12-5 and TRBJ2-1, with 10 bases fitting TRBD2. The J call may be incorrect, as the DNA end agrees better with TRBJ2-7. CDR1 LGHNT and CDR2 FRNRAP come from the germline V gene. The CDR3 contains 12 residues. CDR3 sequence: CASGLADNEQYF. CDR3 sequence (DNA): TGTGCTAGCGGACTAGCGGACAATGAGCAGTACTTC.

This clonotype was seen more than once but under ten times. The rearrangement joins TRBV7-2 to TRBJ1-1; no clear D. There are 15 residues in the CDR3. CDR1 is SGHTA and CDR2 is FQGNSA in the germline V gene. The ends were cut back, 7 bases at V and 6 bases at J, with 21 bases in the middle. CDR3 coding DNA: TGTGCCAGCATCCCCGAGATCTCCAATTGGGCTGAAGCTTTCTTT. Residues: CASIPEISNWAEAFF.

The rearrangement joins TRBV15 to TRBJ2-4; D is uncertain. The CDR3 has 13 residues. Germline assignment: CDR1 LNHNV and CDR2 YYDKDF (reference sequence). Trimming took off 9 bases at V and 1 base at J, with 10 bases between the two ends. This CDR3 is CATPSPAKNIQYF. CDR3 bases: TGTGCCACTCCCAGTCCGGCCAAAAACATTCAGTACTTC.

This chain links TRBV12-3 or TRBV12-4 with TRBJ2-5, with D perhaps matching TRBD1 (5 bases). The J call is uncertain, as TRBJ2-7 better fits the DNA end. This CDR3 is 14 amino acids long. In nucleotides, the CDR3 is TGTGCCAGCAGCCCCCCGGACAAGACCTACGAGCAGTACTTC. This translates into CASSPPDKTYEQYF.

The chain links TRBV11-2 to TRBJ1-2; D remains ambiguous. The V and J ends lost 5 bases and 8 bases respectively, with 15 bases between them. The germline V gene encodes CDR1 SGHAT and CDR2 FQNNGV. This CDR3 has 13 residues. The CDR3 reads CASSHLRAPGYTF. CDR3 coding DNA: TGTGCCAGCAGCCACCTGAGGGCGCCCGGCTACACCTTC.

This clonotype was observed a few times. The V call is TRBV6-1, the J call TRBJ2-4; perhaps TRBD2 as D (7 bases). V dropped 10 bases and J dropped 0 bases, with 31 bases sitting between them. Germline CDR1 MNHNS, CDR2 SASEGT. The CDR3 extends over 20 amino acids. The CDR3, as DNA: TGTGCCACGACAGGTCCGAGCGGGGATGCGTTCCCCCTAGCCAAAAACATTCAGTACTTC. Amino acids: CATTGPSGDAFPLAKNIQYF.

This clonotype was recorded many times. The V and J genes are TRBV10-3 and TRBJ2-7; TRBD1 aligns across 9 bases. The CDR3 loop spans 14 amino acids. The junction had 11 bases not matched to a gene; V was cut back by 10 bases and J by 4 bases. CDR1 ENHRY and CDR2 SYGVKD come from the germline V gene. The CDR3 protein is CATQGAEAEYEQYF. The CDR3 DNA follows: TGTGCCACACAGGGGGCCGAAGCAGAATACGAGCAGTACTTC.

The chain has TRBV18 and TRBJ1-1; D is ambiguous. The CDR3 runs 13 residues. Germline CDR1 reads KGHSH; CDR2 reads LQKENI. With 3 bases removed from V and 4 bases from J, the gap between germline ends came to 9 bases. The DNA of the CDR3 is TGTGCCAGCTCACCCACCGATGGCACTGAAGCTTTCTTT. Translating gives CASSPTDGTEAFF.

This clonotype has just a few counts. The chain couples TRBV29-1 to TRBJ1-2, with D possibly matching TRBD1 (6 bases). The CDR3 contains 13 residues. The germline gives CDR1 SQVTM, CDR2 ANQGSEA. Trimming shortened V by 4 bases and J by 5 bases, and 14 bases separated the two germline ends. The chain's CDR3 is CSVGGLDRYGYTF. The CDR3 nucleotides are TGCAGCGTTGGGGGGCTGGACCGGTATGGCTACACCTTC.

The chain uses TRBV30 and TRBJ2-7, with 9 positions matching TRBD2. From germline, CDR1 is GTSNPN and CDR2 SVGIG (reference sequence). The CDR3 contains 13 residues. V lost 5 bases to trimming and J lost 4 bases; unmatched junction nucleotides: 6. CDR3 sequence reads: CAWAKREAYEQYF. In nucleotides, the CDR3 is TGTGCCTGGGCAAAGCGGGAGGCTTACGAGCAGTACTTC.

The chain employs TRBV5-1 and TRBJ1-1, with 7 bases that match TRBD1. Germline trimming cut 4 bases from V and 1 base from J; bases unmatched to any gene: 10. The CDR3 is 16 residues long. The V gene's germline CDR1 is SGHRS and CDR2 YFSETQ. As DNA, the CDR3 is TGCGCCAGCAGCCTAAGGACAGGTTCCTCGAACACTGAAGCTTTCTTT. It codes for CASSLRTGSSNTEAFF.

The chain joins TRBV12-3 or TRBV12-4 to TRBJ1-5; maybe TRBD1 (6 bases). The CDR3 length is 14 residues. The V end was cut by 7 bases, the J end by 10 bases, with 20 bases between. CDR3 sequence: CASTFGGLGHPQHF. CDR3 DNA sequence: TGTGCCAGCACTTTCGGGGGGCTCGGTCACCCCCAGCATTTT.

This clonotype has more than one count but fewer than ten. This chain links TRBV12-3 or TRBV12-4 with TRBJ2-7, with TRBD2 matching over 8 bases. This CDR3 has 14 residues. Trimming removed 4 bases from V and 2 bases from J; junction bases left unmatched: 4. The CDR3 loop reads CASSYAAGAYEQYF. DNA of the CDR3: TGTGCCAGCAGTTATGCAGCGGGAGCCTACGAGCAGTACTTC.

The chain uses TRBV30 and TRBJ1-5; no clear D gene. Germline CDR1 reads GTSNPN; CDR2 reads SVGIG (reference sequence). V was shortened by 2 bases and J by 7 bases, with 12 bases between the two germline ends. This CDR3 is 13 amino acids long. The CDR3 protein is CAWSFGEHQPQHF. The CDR3 DNA reads as TGTGCCTGGAGTTTTGGGGAGCACCAGCCCCAGCATTTT.